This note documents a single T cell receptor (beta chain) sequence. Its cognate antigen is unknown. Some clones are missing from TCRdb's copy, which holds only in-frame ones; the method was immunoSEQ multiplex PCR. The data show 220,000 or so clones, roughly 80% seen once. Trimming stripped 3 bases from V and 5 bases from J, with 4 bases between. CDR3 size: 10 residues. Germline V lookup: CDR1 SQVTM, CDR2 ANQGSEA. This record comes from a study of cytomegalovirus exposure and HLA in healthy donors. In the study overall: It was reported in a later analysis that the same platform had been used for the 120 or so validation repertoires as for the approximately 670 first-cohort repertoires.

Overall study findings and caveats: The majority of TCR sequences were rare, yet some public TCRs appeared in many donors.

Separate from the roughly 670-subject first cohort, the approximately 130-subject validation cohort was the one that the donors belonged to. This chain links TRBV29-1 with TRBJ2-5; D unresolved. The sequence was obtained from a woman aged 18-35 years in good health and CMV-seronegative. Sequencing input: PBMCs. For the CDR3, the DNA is TGCAGCGTTGAGGCGGAGACCCAGTACTTC. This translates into CSVEAETQYF.